This TCR beta chain stems from a study of blood T cell repertoires in COVID-19. During active infection, Seattle patients enrolled and were then monitored through disease. This clone occurred once. V gave up 6 bases and J gave up 7 bases, with 15 bases separating them. The CDR3 contains 14 residues. CDR1 and CDR2 (germline): SNHLY, FYNNEI. As handled by the study authors: Amplification of reference gene primers was used by the study to estimate nucleated cell counts. Clones were read by immunoSEQ multiplex PCR, and TCRdb kept only the in-frame ones, dropping some. D and trimming come from the DNA, and the V and J calls and clone size come from that table. This table has 300,000 to 400,000 clones, about 89% appearing once.

The chain carries TRBV2 and TRBJ1-4; D gene ambiguous. The source material was peripheral blood. This clonotype originated in a woman in her sixties or seventies with COVID-19, enrolled during active disease. The CDR3 sequence: CASRRGGPGEKLFF. The CDR3 DNA reads as TGTGCCAGCAGGAGAGGTGGCCCCGGTGAAAAACTGTTTTTT.